Below, 5 T cell receptor beta chains from the same sample are listed, as sequenced in a study of control samples from healthy donors and cancer patients. Some clones are missing from TCRdb's copy, which holds only in-frame ones; the method was immunoSEQ multiplex PCR. This sample has 210,000 or so clones; roughly nine tenths occur once, and the top ten carry 1.8%. Sequenced input: blood. The receptors derive from a man aged 30 to 39 in good health.

The CDR3 here is CASLPGQPNEKLFF. The CDR3, as DNA: TGTGCCAGCCTGCCGGGACAGCCTAATGAAAAACTGTTTTTT. This chain uses TRBV28 with TRBJ1-4; 7 nucleotides align to TRBD1. The CDR3 runs 14 residues. Germline CDR1 MDHEN, CDR2 SYDVKM. The V and J ends lost 8 bases and 3 bases, in that order; junction bases with no gene match: 6.

The genes are TRBV10-3 and TRBJ2-7; 13 bases are a match to TRBD2. V lost 3 bases, J lost 5 bases, and 4 bases stayed unmatched. This CDR3 has 15 residues. Germline V lookup: CDR1 ENHRY, CDR2 SYGVKD. Here the CDR3 DNA reads TGTGCCATCAGTGATACTAGCGGGGGGGCCGACGAGCAGTACTTC. Protein sequence: CAISDTSGGADEQYF.

The chain recombines TRBV2 with TRBJ1-5; TRBD1 matches 7 bases. Germline V gene data show CDR1 as SNHLY and CDR2 as FYNNEI. The CDR3 length is 15 residues. V gave up 8 bases and J gave up 1 base; unmatched junction bases: 8. CDR3 amino acids: CASGSDRASNQPQHF. The DNA of the CDR3 is TGTGCCAGCGGATCAGACAGGGCAAGCAATCAGCCCCAGCATTTT.

The chain is built from TRBV12-5 and TRBJ1-6; no clear D gene. Germline loops: CDR1 LGHNT, CDR2 FRNRAP. The CDR3 sequence is 13 residues long. V was trimmed by 5 bases and J by 10 bases, leaving 12 bases between them. The CDR3 region is CASGLREMSPLHF. The CDR3 DNA reads as TGTGCTAGTGGTCTACGGGAAATGTCACCCCTCCACTTT.

This chain links TRBV3-1 (or the pseudogene TRBV3-2) with TRBJ2-2, with D perhaps TRBD1 or TRBD2 (6 bases each). Germline V gene lookup returns CDR1 LGHDT and CDR2 YNNKEL (reference sequence). V gave up 4 bases and J gave up 8 bases, with 20 bases separating them. The CDR3 length is 16 residues. The CDR3 protein is CASSRSIGGTGGELFF. The CDR3 DNA reads as TGTGCCAGCAGCCGTAGCATCGGGGGCACCGGTGGGGAGCTGTTTTTT.